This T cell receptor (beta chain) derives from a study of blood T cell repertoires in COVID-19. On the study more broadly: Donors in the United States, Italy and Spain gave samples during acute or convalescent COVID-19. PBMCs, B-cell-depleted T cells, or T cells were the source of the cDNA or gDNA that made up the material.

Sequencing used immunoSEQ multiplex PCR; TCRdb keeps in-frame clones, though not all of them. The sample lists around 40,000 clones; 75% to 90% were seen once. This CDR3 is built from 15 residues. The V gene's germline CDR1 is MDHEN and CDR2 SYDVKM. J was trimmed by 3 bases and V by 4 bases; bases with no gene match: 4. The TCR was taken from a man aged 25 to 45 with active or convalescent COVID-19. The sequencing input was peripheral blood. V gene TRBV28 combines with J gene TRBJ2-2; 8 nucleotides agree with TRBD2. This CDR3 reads CASSSGTRDTGELFF. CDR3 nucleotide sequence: TGTGCCAGCAGTTCCGGGACTAGGGACACCGGGGAGCTGTTTTTT.